This TCR beta chain is drawn from a study of CD8+ T cells in alopecia areata. The ends were cut back, 4 bases at V and 4 bases at J, with 14 bases in the middle. The CDR3 contains 14 residues. Germline CDR1 and CDR2: SGHRS and YFSETQ. Treatment in this sample: oral pan-JAK inhibitor, 5-10 mg twice daily. It was from alopecia areata patients that lesional scalp punch biopsies and peripheral blood were collected. Following RNA extraction, reverse transcription yielded cDNA that acted as the sequencing template. Clones were read by immunoSEQ multiplex PCR, and TCRdb kept only the in-frame ones, dropping some. The repertoire holds roughly 200,000 clones, with around half as singletons. Notes on the study in general: Lesional scalp, notably in alopecia totalis/universalis, had clonality above that of normal scalp. Baseline CD8+ expansion's link to response remains uncertain, as there was one nonresponder. Numerous clones, expanded in lesions, remained in scalp and blood during tofacitinib.

Concerning this clone itself: The antigen remains unidentified.

The chain has TRBV5-1 and TRBJ1-2; a possible D gene is TRBD1 (5 bases). The TCR originated in a human donor with alopecia areata. The sample here was CD8+ T cells sorted from blood, taken at week 24, from a patient treated with tofacitinib. CDR3 in amino acids: CASSGGESSYGYTF. CDR3 DNA: TGCGCCAGCAGCGGAGGGGAGTCAAGCTATGGCTACACCTTC.